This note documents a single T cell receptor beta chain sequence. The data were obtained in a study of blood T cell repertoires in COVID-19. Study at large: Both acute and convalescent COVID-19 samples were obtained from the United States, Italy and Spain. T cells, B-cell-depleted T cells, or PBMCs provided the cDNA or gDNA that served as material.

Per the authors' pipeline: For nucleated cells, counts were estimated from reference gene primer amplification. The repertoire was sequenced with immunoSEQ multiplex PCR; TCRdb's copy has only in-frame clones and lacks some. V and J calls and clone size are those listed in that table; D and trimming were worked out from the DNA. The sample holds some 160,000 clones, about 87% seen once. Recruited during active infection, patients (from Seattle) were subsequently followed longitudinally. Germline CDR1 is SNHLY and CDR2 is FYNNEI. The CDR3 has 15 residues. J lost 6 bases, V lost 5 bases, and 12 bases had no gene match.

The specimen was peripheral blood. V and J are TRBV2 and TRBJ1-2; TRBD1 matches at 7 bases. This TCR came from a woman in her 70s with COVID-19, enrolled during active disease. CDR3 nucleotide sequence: TGTGCCAGCAGTCTGACAGGGTTTATCTTCGATGGCTACACCTTC. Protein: CASSLTGFIFDGYTF.